The TCR beta chain under discussion was sequenced for a study of identical twins. Study observations and caveats: Twins' excess sharing was less marked for out-of-frame beta sequences.

On this clonotype: Antigen unknown.

This CDR3 comprises 16 residues. The V and J ends lost 0 bases and 8 bases, in that order; junction bases with no gene match: 9. Germline CDR1 KGHSH, CDR2 LQKENI. Using its own MiXCR run on the 5' RACE reads, TCRdb lists one record per CDR3 protein. The sample yields about 390,000 distinct CDR3 sequences, around 9% seen once. The TCR sequence derives from a woman aged 45 to 65 in good health. The sequencing sample was made of naive T cells sorted from blood. The V gene is TRBV18, the J gene TRBJ2-1; the match to TRBD2 covers 8 bases. Here the CDR3 DNA reads TGTGCCAGCTCACCACCGTCCGGGAGGGTTGTTTATGAGCAGTTCTTC. Protein: CASSPPSGRVVYEQFF.